This T cell receptor beta chain was profiled in a study of cytomegalovirus exposure and HLA in healthy donors. This PCR relied on a set of 60 Vbeta primers and 13 Jbeta primers. Measured with immunoSEQ multiplex PCR; TCRdb has only the in-frame clones, and not every one. The table records 60,000 to 90,000 clones, 70% to 85% of them present only once. The sample taken for sequencing was PBMCs. The origin of this receptor is a man aged 70 or older in good health and CMV-seropositive.

CDR3 in amino acids: CAISGPTGDEQFF. The DNA of the CDR3 is TGTGCCATCAGTGGTCCCACCGGTGATGAGCAGTTCTTC. The chain couples TRBV10-3 to TRBJ2-1; D is unclear. The germline V and J ends were trimmed by 4 bases and 8 bases, with 12 bases remaining between them. The CDR3 loop spans 13 amino acids. Germline loops: CDR1 ENHRY, CDR2 SYGVKD.